This TCR beta chain was recovered during a study of blood T cell repertoires in COVID-19. Study-level information: Both acute and convalescent COVID-19 samples were obtained from the United States, Italy and Spain. From T cells, B-cell-depleted T cells, or PBMCs came the material, which was cDNA or gDNA.

The germline V and J ends were trimmed by 4 bases and 0 bases, with 7 bases remaining between them. This CDR3 region has 13 residues. Germline V gives CDR1 SGHNT, CDR2 YYREEE (reference sequence). Original processing notes: Using reference gene primer amplification, nucleated cell counts were estimated. Sequenced by immunoSEQ multiplex PCR; TCRdb stores in-frame clones only, minus some. V, J and clone size reflect that table, while D and trimming were determined from the DNA. This repertoire shows about 120,000 clones, around 68% found once; its top ten account for 6% to 8.5%. The sample taken for sequencing was peripheral blood. This sequence joins TRBV5-4 and TRBJ1-1, with D unclear. This TCR came from an older woman with acute or convalescent COVID-19. The CDR3 DNA reads as TGTGCCAGCAGCGGGCTCATGAACACTGAAGCTTTCTTT. This sequence encodes CASSGLMNTEAFF.